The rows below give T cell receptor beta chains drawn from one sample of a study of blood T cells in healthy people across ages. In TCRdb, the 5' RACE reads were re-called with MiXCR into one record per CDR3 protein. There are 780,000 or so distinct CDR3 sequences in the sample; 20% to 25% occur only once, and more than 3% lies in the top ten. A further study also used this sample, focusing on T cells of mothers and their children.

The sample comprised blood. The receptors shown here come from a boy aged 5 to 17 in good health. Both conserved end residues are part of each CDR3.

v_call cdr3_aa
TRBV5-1 CASSVAAGLYEQYF
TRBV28 CASSLEGRLADEQYF
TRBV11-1 CASSSFWPAGEIDTQYF
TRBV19 CASRVLATGEQFF
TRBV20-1 CSARAPLAGGWYEQYF
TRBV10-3 CAISSLKTSPSDNEQFF
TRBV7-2 CASSSSPGSGRAGEQFF
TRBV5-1 CASSLPDSGNTIYF
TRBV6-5 CASSPVGAVDEKLFF
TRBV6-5 CASSARANTEAFF
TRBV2 CASRGQPFQQETQYF
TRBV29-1 CSVGLAENTGELFF
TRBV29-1 CSVEVWGANTEAFF
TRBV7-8 CASSLVGGLAYEQYF
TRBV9 CASSVTSGGGNEQFF
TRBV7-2 CASSLEWASSAEQFF
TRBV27 CASSRQGDTEAFF
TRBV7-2 CASSLGLAGLYQETQYF
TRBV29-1 CSVVDGTSGYNEQFF
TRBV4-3 CASSQDRTLNTGELFF
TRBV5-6 CASSNGQGDEQYF
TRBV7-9 CASSPRGGTLGEELFF
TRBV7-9 CASSPRLAETYNEQFF
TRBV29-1 CSDLQSGLAGVKQFF
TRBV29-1 CSDGRWEVSYEQYF
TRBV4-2 CASSPQVIANTGELFF
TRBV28 CASSLARGDYNEQFF
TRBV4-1 CASSQDQYQPQHF